These T cell receptor beta chains were read from a single sample in a study of blood T cell repertoires in COVID-19. Assay used: immunoSEQ multiplex PCR; TCRdb lists only in-frame clones, some missing. The table lists 250,000 to 300,000 clones, about nine tenths of them singletons. Sequenced sample: PBMCs or T cells enriched from blood (not recorded which). These receptors were taken from a woman in her 40s who had recovered from COVID-19. Each CDR3 is given with its conserved first and last residue. Each record gives: D gene, clone size, V gene, J gene, CDR3 protein, CDR3 DNA. A D gene is named only where the DNA matches it firmly. Clone sizes are given selectively: once, few, many, or a class where the clone is expanded.

>-|-|TRBV5-1|TRBJ2-7
CASSGGEGYEQYF
TGCGCCAGCAGCGGCGGGGAAGGGTACGAGCAGTACTTC
>-|-|TRBV5-6|TRBJ1-2
CASSFSAGGGFSYTF
TGTGCCAGCAGCTTCTCCGCGGGCGGAGGGTTCAGCTACACCTTC
>-|once|TRBV27|TRBJ2-7
CASSLVQGRKEQYF
TGTGCCAGCAGTTTAGTGCAGGGTCGGAAAGAGCAGTACTTC
>TRBD1|-|TRBV5-1|TRBJ1-5
CASSLEGANQPQHF
TGCGCCAGCAGCTTGGAGGGGGCGAATCAGCCCCAGCATTTT
>TRBD2|once|TRBV7-2|TRBJ2-7
CASSLASGGPDEQYF
TGTGCCAGCAGCTTAGCTAGCGGGGGCCCGGACGAGCAGTACTTC
>TRBD2|-|TRBV7-2|TRBJ2-5
CASSLALAGGQETQYF
TGTGCCAGCAGCTTAGCACTAGCGGGGGGGCAAGAGACCCAGTACTTC
>-|-|TRBV18|TRBJ1-4
CASSEVAEKLFF
TGTGCCAGCTCAGAAGTGGCCGAAAAACTGTTTTTT
>-|-|TRBV6-2/TRBV6-3|TRBJ2-7
CASSYYATQEQYF
TGTGCCAGCAGTTACTACGCGACTCAAGAGCAGTACTTC
>TRBD2|-|TRBV27|TRBJ2-3
CASTPYGGGTDTQYF
TGTGCCAGCACGCCCTATGGCGGGGGGACAGATACGCAGTATTTT
>TRBD1|-|TRBV7-2|TRBJ2-7
CASSYDRGHEQYF
TGTGCCAGCAGCTACGACAGGGGACACGAGCAGTACTTC
>TRBD1|-|TRBV5-1|TRBJ2-1
CASSLAIPQGRDEQFF
TGCGCCAGCAGCTTGGCGATACCACAGGGGCGTGATGAGCAGTTCTTC
>-|-|TRBV20-1|TRBJ1-1
CSARDQVEAFF
TGCAGTGCTAGAGATCAGGTCGAAGCTTTCTTT
>TRBD1|-|TRBV10-3|TRBJ1-5
CATGQGVGNQPQHF
TGTGCCACTGGACAGGGGGTAGGCAATCAGCCCCAGCATTTT
>TRBD2|-|TRBV5-1|TRBJ2-3
CASSLAGLAGGPKNTQYF
TGCGCCAGCAGCTTGGCAGGACTAGCGGGGGGGCCGAAGAATACGCAGTATTTT
>-|-|TRBV19|TRBJ2-7
CADPPGGGQSYEQYF
TGTGCCGACCCACCGGGGGGGGGACAGAGCTACGAGCAGTACTTC
>-|-|TRBV5-1|TRBJ2-5
CASSLMLGSGETQYF
TGCGCCAGCAGCTTGATGTTAGGGAGTGGGGAGACCCAGTACTTC
>-|-|TRBV7-9|TRBJ2-7
CASSFAGGEQYF
TGTGCCAGCAGCTTCGCCGGAGGCGAGCAGTACTTC
>TRBD1|-|TRBV5-1|TRBJ2-2
CASSRGDRGSAGELFF
TGCGCCAGCAGCCGGGGGGACAGGGGCTCGGCCGGGGAGCTGTTTTTT
>-|-|TRBV7-9|TRBJ2-1
CASSTRAKHGEGTDEQFF
TGTGCCAGCAGCACCCGGGCCAAGCACGGGGAAGGTACAGATGAGCAGTTCTTC
>TRBD2|-|TRBV19|TRBJ2-1
CASSIPLAGYNEQFF
TGTGCCAGTAGTATACCGCTAGCGGGTTACAATGAGCAGTTCTTC
>TRBD2|-|TRBV5-1|TRBJ2-5
CASSHLGGMETQYF
TGCGCCAGCAGCCACCTGGGGGGGATGGAGACCCAGTACTTC
>TRBD2|-|TRBV7-8|TRBJ2-5
CASSLGTLAGPETQYF
TGTGCCAGCAGCTTAGGGACCTTAGCGGGACCAGAGACCCAGTACTTC
>TRBD1|-|TRBV12-5|TRBJ2-7
CASGSGQGQNEQYF
TGTGCTAGTGGTTCAGGACAGGGTCAGAACGAGCAGTACTTC
>TRBD1|-|TRBV12-5|TRBJ1-2
CASGLGRTGGVGYTF
TGTGCTAGTGGTTTGGGACGGACAGGGGGCGTTGGCTACACCTTC
>-|-|TRBV9|TRBJ1-5
CASIEHGNQPQHF
TGTGCCAGCATCGAACACGGGAATCAGCCCCAGCATTTT
>-|-|TRBV5-3|TRBJ2-7
CASPTLTSYEQYF
TGTGCCAGCCCGACTCTTACCTCCTACGAGCAGTACTTC
>TRBD2|-|TRBV18|TRBJ2-1
CASSLSTSGRGNEQFF
TGTGCCAGCTCACTCAGTACTAGCGGGAGAGGCAATGAGCAGTTCTTC
>TRBD1|once|TRBV6-2/TRBV6-3|TRBJ1-5
CASSYNNRQGRAFQPQHF
TGTGCCAGCAGTTATAATAACCGACAGGGGAGAGCCTTTCAGCCCCAGCATTTT
>TRBD1|-|TRBV5-4|TRBJ2-7
CASSLAETGGHEQYF
TGTGCCAGCAGCTTAGCCGAGACAGGGGGCCACGAGCAGTACTTC
>-|-|TRBV5-1|TRBJ2-7
CASSLSPVGGYEQYF
TGCGCCAGCAGCTTGAGTCCGGTTGGCGGCTACGAGCAGTACTTC
>TRBD2|-|TRBV11-2|TRBJ2-2
CASSLTSGRPTGELFF
TGTGCCAGCAGCTTGACTAGCGGGAGACCCACCGGGGAGCTGTTTTTT
>TRBD1|once|TRBV5-1|TRBJ1-2
CASSSTGGGGYTF
TGCGCCAGCAGCTCGACAGGGGGCGGCGGCTACACCTTC
>TRBD2|-|TRBV5-6|TRBJ2-7
CASSLPGLAGASEQYF
TGTGCCAGCAGCTTACCGGGACTAGCGGGAGCGAGTGAGCAGTACTTC
>-|few|TRBV7-8|TRBJ2-3
CASSPQGLPEADTQYF
TGTGCCAGCAGCCCCCAGGGCCTGCCTGAGGCTGATACGCAGTATTTT
>TRBD1|-|TRBV9|TRBJ2-5
CASSPQGQQETQYF
TGTGCCAGCAGCCCACAGGGGCAACAAGAGACCCAGTACTTC
>TRBD1|-|TRBV10-3|TRBJ2-7
CASRLGTGTGKQYF
TGTGCCTCGCGCCTCGGGACAGGGACGGGAAAGCAGTACTTC
>-|-|TRBV5-4|TRBJ1-1
CASSSPRDTKNTEAFF
TGTGCCAGCAGCTCACCCCGGGACACCAAGAACACTGAAGCTTTCTTT
>-|-|TRBV5-5|TRBJ2-5
CASSARGKETQYF
TGTGCCAGCAGCGCGAGGGGGAAAGAGACCCAGTACTTC
>TRBD1|-|TRBV9|TRBJ1-6
CASSSPRDRGYGNYNSPLHF
TGTGCCAGCAGCTCCCCCAGGGACAGGGGGTATGGAAACTATAATTCACCCCTCCACTTT
>-|-|TRBV7-2|TRBJ2-5
CASSSPRGAETQYF
TGTGCCAGCAGCTCACCCCGGGGGGCTGAGACCCAGTACTTC
>TRBD1|-|TRBV28|TRBJ1-4
CASSLWDRDEKLFF
TGTGCCAGCAGTTTATGGGACAGGGACGAAAAACTGTTTTTT
>TRBD1|-|TRBV7-2|TRBJ1-2
CASSPHDRADYGYTF
TGTGCCAGCAGCCCCCACGACAGGGCGGACTATGGCTACACCTTC
>-|once|TRBV9|TRBJ2-1
CASSVVPRAYNEQFF
TGTGCCAGCAGCGTAGTACCGCGAGCTTACAATGAGCAGTTCTTC
>-|-|TRBV3-1/TRBV3-2|TRBJ1-3
CASSQDVLLHSGNTIYF
TGTGCCAGCAGCCAAGATGTATTACTGCACTCTGGAAACACCATATATTTT
>TRBD1|-|TRBV6-5|TRBJ2-7
CASSYSNRGQRYEQYF
TGTGCCAGCAGTTACTCGAACAGGGGACAACGCTACGAGCAGTACTTC
>TRBD2|-|TRBV14|TRBJ2-1
CASSQLLASGTTNEQFF
TGTGCCAGCAGCCAGTTGTTGGCTAGCGGGACGACAAATGAGCAGTTCTTC
>-|-|TRBV27|TRBJ2-2
CASSFLSGELFF
TGTGCCAGCAGTTTCTTGTCCGGGGAGCTGTTTTTT
>-|-|TRBV19|TRBJ1-2
CASRRGGTNYGYTF
TGTGCCAGTAGGCGAGGGGGTACTAACTATGGCTACACCTTC
>TRBD2|few|TRBV30|TRBJ2-1
CAWIGGSYNEQFF
TGTGCCTGGATTGGCGGGAGTTACAATGAGCAGTTCTTC
>TRBD2|-|TRBV19|TRBJ2-7
CASSPGTSSYEQYF
TGTGCCAGTAGTCCAGGGACTAGTAGCTACGAGCAGTACTTC
>-|-|TRBV6-2/TRBV6-3|TRBJ1-5
CASSPGTFNQPQHF
TGTGCCAGCAGCCCCGGGACATTCAATCAGCCCCAGCATTTT
>TRBD2|-|TRBV3-1/TRBV3-2|TRBJ2-5
CASSSTWGGEETQYF
TGTGCCAGCAGTTCTACGTGGGGGGGTGAGGAGACCCAGTACTTC
>TRBD1|-|TRBV7-2|TRBJ2-1
CASSRTGAPGRRYNEQFF
TGTGCCAGCAGTCGGACAGGGGCCCCCGGTCGGAGGTACAATGAGCAGTTCTTC
>TRBD1|-|TRBV4-2|TRBJ2-3
CASSTPGQGADTQYF
TGTGCCAGCAGCACCCCGGGACAGGGGGCGGATACGCAGTATTTT
>-|-|TRBV5-1|TRBJ1-2
CASSATSNYGYTF
TGCGCCAGCAGCGCCACAAGTAACTATGGCTACACCTTC